This T cell receptor (beta chain) was obtained from a study of human T cells and chemical hapten exposure. About the research overall: Per-sample variation in TCR yield stemmed mainly from small pooled library volume differences.

Study-wide results and caveats: The donor cohort had alopecia, so its immune response may not match that of healthy people.

A word on this clonotype: What it binds is not known.

Time point in this sample: patch test 1, 2 weeks after DPC sensitization. Treatment denoted: therapeutic diphenylcyclopropenone sensitization with weekly scalp DPC. TCRdb re-analysed the RACE reads in MiXCR, keeping a single row per CDR3 protein. The table lists around 380,000 distinct CDR3 sequences, roughly 4.8% of them singletons. The CDR3 has 16 residues. Unmatched junction bases numbered 9, after V lost 5 bases and J lost 2 bases. Germline V CDR1 and CDR2: MNHEY, SMNVEV (reference sequence). The receptor was isolated from a woman in her forties or fifties with alopecia areata. Some clones in this sample may be carry-over from other donors' samples. V gene TRBV27 combines with J gene TRBJ2-3; 8 bases align to TRBD2. The sequencing here drew on whole blood, taken in connection with sensitization to the hapten diphenylcyclopropenone (DPC). DNA for the CDR3: TGTGCCAGCAGTATAGCCGGGGGGGCAAACACAGATACGCAGTATTTT. It codes for CASSIAGGANTDTQYF.